The clone carrying this T cell receptor beta chain was observed a single time. This record belongs to a study of T cell responses to AZD1222 COVID-19 vaccine. Germline lookup yields CDR1 SGHNT and CDR2 YENEEA. Trimming stripped 8 bases from V and 0 bases from J, with 14 bases between. This CDR3 comprises 14 residues. TCRdb's copy holds only in-frame clones and misses some; the assay was immunoSEQ multiplex PCR. The sample has over 100,000 clones; around 85% are singletons. The specimen was peripheral blood, collected 28 days after the second dose of the MenACWY control vaccine. This sequence originates from an adult who received the MenACWY meningococcal vaccine as a control. The chain uses TRBV11-3 and TRBJ2-7; no firm D call. The CDR3 DNA follows: TGTGCCAGCCGGGCCGGCTTCAGCTCCTACGAGCAGTACTTC. Translated: CASRAGFSSYEQYF.